This T cell receptor beta chain was obtained from a study of RUNX1 and TCR beta rearrangement in T-cell leukemia (TCRdb year 2020). For the study in its entirety: The study compared TCR beta rearrangements and CDR3 junctions in 13 T-ALLs carrying mono-allelic acquired RUNX1 mutations versus some eleven RUNX1 wildtype T-ALLs. An earlier study had already determined the RUNX1 mutation status of the T-ALL cases. Human T-ALL TCR beta rearrangements were analyzed to compare with results from a Runx1 knockout mouse model. The multicentric trials were GRAALL-2003, along with GRAALL-2005. RUNX1 wildtype T-ALLs were chosen to carry at least incomplete clonal TCR beta rearrangements so that D1 versus D2 segment comparison could be performed. Genescan analysis following EuroClonality multiplex PCR on genomic DNA was used to assess TCR rearrangements. The RUNX1-mutated T-ALLs covered a wider range of maturation arrest stages, including cases that were arrested before TCR beta rearrangement began. RUNX1 wildtype T-ALLs were matched for an immature maturation arrest stage, defined by absent cytoplasmic or surface TCR beta protein. In the mutated group, every RUNX1 mutation was heterozygous, with approximately nine located in the Runt homology domain and three in the transactivation domain. Paper-wide results and their limitations: Among T-ALL clonal rearrangements, TCR beta D1 segment usage was 83% in the RUNX1-mutated group and 61% in the wildtype group, a difference that was not significant. Similar TCR beta J1 cluster usage was observed in RUNX1-mutated and wildtype T-ALLs, and no significant difference was found. The number of available clonal rearrangements was too small to assess TCR beta CDR3 length or D segment truncation in T-ALLs. Fewer RUNX1-mutated T-ALLs carried clonal TCR beta rearrangements (approximately 62%) than reported for T-ALL generally (over 75%).

This clonotype qualifies as medium-sized (0.01 to 0.1%). Its antigen is unknown. Per-nucleotide qualities are absent, and no much larger clonotype sits a single base away. Library construction relied on PCR. Sequencing was performed on an Illumina MiSeq. TCR beta DJ and VDJ rearrangements were characterized by next generation amplicon sequencing. The published analysis was carried out like this. The Vidjil software was applied to the amplicon sequencing data to identify clonal TCR beta rearrangements. Two-tailed Fisher exact tests compared TCR beta rearrangement characteristics between RUNX1-mutated and wildtype groups. The public reads were run again by TCRdb, first through fastp at Q25 and then through MiXCR, and only productive beta chains were kept. All rows with the same CDR3 protein become a single entry with the most common DNA and genes. The authors' filters were not applied to this entry. Here the sample has about 230 distinct CDR3 sequences; roughly a third occur a single time. The biggest ten clones account for 80% to 85% of the sample.

For oncotyping and quantification of minimal residual disease, T-ALL samples were taken at diagnosis from children and adults treated according to protocol. Trimming accounts for 5 bases at V and 3 bases at J, while the number of junction bases matched to no gene is 12. The germline V gene supplies CDR1 MNHEY and CDR2 SVGEGT. The CDR3 runs 17 residues from the cysteine to the phenylalanine. Only the CDR3 DNA is retained, 51 bases long and in frame from the first base. The sequence links TRBV6-2 or TRBV6-3 to TRBJ1-1; the central 10 bases match TRBD1. The sequenced sample was blood. This clonotype originated in a male donor with T-cell acute lymphoblastic leukemia. Here the CDR3 is given as CASSPIRGTGVHTEAFF. In nucleotide form, the sequence is TGTGCCAGCAGTCCGATACGGGGGACAGGGGTACACACTGAAGCTTTCTTT.